This is a list of T cell receptor beta chains from one sample in a study of blood T cell repertoires in COVID-19. Assay: immunoSEQ multiplex PCR; the TCRdb copy retains only in-frame clones and omits some. The table lists around 180,000 clones, about 83% of them singletons. Source material: PBMCs or T cells enriched from blood (not recorded which). These receptor sequences come from a woman aged 30 to 39 who had recovered from COVID-19. CDR3s include the opening cysteine and the closing phenylalanine or tryptophan. D genes are given only for firm matches. For some rows the clone size is stated as once, few or many, or as a class when expanded; others skip it.

abundance: NA; d_gene: TRBD1; v_gene: TRBV28; j_gene: TRBJ2-7; CDR3nt: TGTGCCAGCAGTTCATCCGGGGCAGGGGGTTACGAGCAGTACTTC; CDR3aa: CASSSSGAGGYEQYF
abundance: few; d_gene: TRBD2; v_gene: TRBV4-1; j_gene: TRBJ2-7; CDR3nt: TGCGCCAGCAGCCACAGGACTAGCGGGAGAGGCTACGAGCAGTACTTC; CDR3aa: CASSHRTSGRGYEQYF
abundance: NA; d_gene: TRBD1; v_gene: TRBV7-8; j_gene: TRBJ1-6; CDR3nt: TGTGCCAGCAGCCAGACAGGGTTAGATTCACCCCTCCACTTT; CDR3aa: CASSQTGLDSPLHF
abundance: NA; d_gene: NA; v_gene: TRBV2; j_gene: TRBJ1-5; CDR3nt: TGTGCCAGCAGCTCTCCAGGGACACGCGGCAATCAGCCCCAGCATTTT; CDR3aa: CASSSPGTRGNQPQHF
abundance: NA; d_gene: NA; v_gene: TRBV2; j_gene: TRBJ2-7; CDR3nt: TGTGCCACCACAGGGTTGCTTACCTACGAGCAGTACTTC; CDR3aa: CATTGLLTYEQYF
abundance: once; d_gene: NA; v_gene: TRBV18; j_gene: TRBJ2-2; CDR3nt: TGTGCCAGCTCACCACCGGTAGCCGACACCGGGGAGCTGTTTTTT; CDR3aa: CASSPPVADTGELFF
abundance: many; d_gene: TRBD1; v_gene: TRBV5-1; j_gene: TRBJ2-5; CDR3nt: TGCGCCAGCAGCTTGTCCGGGACAGGGGAGACCCAGTACTTC; CDR3aa: CASSLSGTGETQYF
abundance: NA; d_gene: TRBD2; v_gene: TRBV7-2; j_gene: TRBJ2-3; CDR3nt: TGTGCCAGCAGCAGGACTAGCGGGCGCACAGATACGCAGTATTTT; CDR3aa: CASSRTSGRTDTQYF
abundance: NA; d_gene: TRBD1; v_gene: TRBV6-5; j_gene: TRBJ2-1; CDR3nt: TGTGCCAGCAGTCCGGACAGGGCGTCCTACAATGAGCAGTTCTTC; CDR3aa: CASSPDRASYNEQFF
abundance: NA; d_gene: TRBD2; v_gene: TRBV7-9; j_gene: TRBJ2-7; CDR3nt: TGTGCCAGCAGCTTCCCTAGCGGGACCTACGAGCAGTACTTC; CDR3aa: CASSFPSGTYEQYF
abundance: NA; d_gene: NA; v_gene: TRBV6-1; j_gene: TRBJ1-5; CDR3nt: TGTGCCAGCAGTGATTGGGGGGTAATCAGCCCCCAGCATTTT; CDR3aa: CASSDWGVISPQHF
abundance: NA; d_gene: NA; v_gene: TRBV5-1; j_gene: TRBJ2-5; CDR3nt: TGCGCCAGCAGCCTGGTCCGGGAAGAGACCCAGTACTTC; CDR3aa: CASSLVREETQYF
abundance: NA; d_gene: TRBD2; v_gene: TRBV11-2; j_gene: TRBJ2-7; CDR3nt: TGTGCCAGCAGCTCAGCGGGGGAGGTCTACGAGCAGTACTTC; CDR3aa: CASSSAGEVYEQYF
abundance: NA; d_gene: TRBD1; v_gene: TRBV28; j_gene: TRBJ1-5; CDR3nt: TGTGCCAGCAGGCTTCCGGGACAGAGCAATCAGCCCCAGCATTTT; CDR3aa: CASRLPGQSNQPQHF
abundance: once; d_gene: TRBD1; v_gene: TRBV18; j_gene: TRBJ1-5; CDR3nt: TGTGCCAGCTCACCGGCGAATACAGGGGTGGTGGGTCAGCCCCAGCATTTT; CDR3aa: CASSPANTGVVGQPQHF
abundance: NA; d_gene: NA; v_gene: TRBV2; j_gene: TRBJ2-2; CDR3nt: TGTGCCAGCAGGAGAGAGCGGGCGGGCACCGGGGAGCTGTTTTTT; CDR3aa: CASRRERAGTGELFF
abundance: once; d_gene: NA; v_gene: TRBV6-1; j_gene: TRBJ1-4; CDR3nt: TGTGCCAGCAGTGGAACGAAAGGGGAACGAGAGGAAAAACTGTTTTTT; CDR3aa: CASSGTKGEREEKLFF
abundance: NA; d_gene: NA; v_gene: TRBV3-1/TRBV3-2; j_gene: TRBJ2-7; CDR3nt: TGTGCCAGCAGCCAAGACGTAACAGGGTACGAGCAGTACTTC; CDR3aa: CASSQDVTGYEQYF
abundance: NA; d_gene: NA; v_gene: TRBV7-9; j_gene: TRBJ2-7; CDR3nt: TGTGCCAGCAGCCCTTACACGGGACAATACGAGCAGTACTTC; CDR3aa: CASSPYTGQYEQYF
abundance: NA; d_gene: NA; v_gene: TRBV15; j_gene: TRBJ2-3; CDR3nt: TGTGCCACCAGCTGGCGCCTAGCAGATACGCAGTATTTT; CDR3aa: CATSWRLADTQYF
abundance: NA; d_gene: TRBD1; v_gene: TRBV19; j_gene: TRBJ1-2; CDR3nt: TGTGCCAGTAGCCCGACAGGGGGAAGAGGCTACACCTTC; CDR3aa: CASSPTGGRGYTF
abundance: once; d_gene: TRBD1; v_gene: TRBV27; j_gene: TRBJ1-1; CDR3nt: TGTGCCAGCAGTCCCGGGACAGCGAACACTGAAGCTTTCTTT; CDR3aa: CASSPGTANTEAFF
abundance: NA; d_gene: TRBD1; v_gene: TRBV19; j_gene: TRBJ1-4; CDR3nt: TGTGCCAGTACCACGGGACAGGATAATGAAAAACTGTTTTTT; CDR3aa: CASTTGQDNEKLFF
abundance: once; d_gene: TRBD2; v_gene: TRBV4-1; j_gene: TRBJ2-7; CDR3nt: TGCGCCAGCAGCCAAGATTCTCCTAGCGGGAGTTACGAGCAGTACTTC; CDR3aa: CASSQDSPSGSYEQYF
abundance: NA; d_gene: NA; v_gene: TRBV10-3; j_gene: TRBJ1-3; CDR3nt: TGTGCCATCAAGCTCAGCGGGCGGGACTCTGGAAACACCATATATTTT; CDR3aa: CAIKLSGRDSGNTIYF
abundance: NA; d_gene: TRBD2; v_gene: TRBV11-2; j_gene: TRBJ2-5; CDR3nt: TGTGCCAGCAGCTTGGGGGGGAGGGAGACCCAGTACTTC; CDR3aa: CASSLGGRETQYF
abundance: NA; d_gene: NA; v_gene: TRBV28; j_gene: TRBJ1-6; CDR3nt: TGTGCCAGCAGTTTCGACTACTCCTATAATTCACCCCTCCACTTT; CDR3aa: CASSFDYSYNSPLHF
abundance: NA; d_gene: TRBD1; v_gene: TRBV24-1; j_gene: TRBJ1-2; CDR3nt: TGTGCCACCAGTGATGACAGGGGCTCCGGCGGCTACACCTTC; CDR3aa: CATSDDRGSGGYTF
abundance: NA; d_gene: TRBD1; v_gene: TRBV19; j_gene: TRBJ1-1; CDR3nt: TGTGCCAGTAGTACGGCAGGACAGGGGAACACTGAAGCTTTCTTT; CDR3aa: CASSTAGQGNTEAFF
abundance: NA; d_gene: NA; v_gene: TRBV5-6; j_gene: TRBJ1-6; CDR3nt: TGTGCCAGCAGCCGAGGATTCTTAGATTCACCCCTCCACTTT; CDR3aa: CASSRGFLDSPLHF
abundance: NA; d_gene: NA; v_gene: TRBV20-1; j_gene: TRBJ1-5; CDR3nt: NA; CDR3aa: CSASWVRARGRNQPQHF
abundance: NA; d_gene: NA; v_gene: TRBV10-3; j_gene: TRBJ2-1; CDR3nt: TGTGCCATCAGTGGCGAACTAGACCTAACGCAGTTCTTC; CDR3aa: CAISGELDLTQFF
abundance: NA; d_gene: TRBD1; v_gene: TRBV7-9; j_gene: TRBJ1-1; CDR3nt: TGTGCCAGCAGCTTAGTAGGGGGCCCGGCTGAAGCTTTCTTT; CDR3aa: CASSLVGGPAEAFF
abundance: few; d_gene: TRBD1; v_gene: TRBV12-5; j_gene: TRBJ1-2; CDR3nt: TGTGCTAGTGGGTCGACAGGGGACGGCTACACCTTC; CDR3aa: CASGSTGDGYTF